Sequencing of this T cell receptor beta chain was carried out in a study of blood T cell repertoires in COVID-19. Sequenced by immunoSEQ multiplex PCR; TCRdb stores in-frame clones only, minus some. The table shows about 180,000 clones, with 60% to 80% occurring only once. This CDR3 has 12 amino acids. Germline assignment: CDR1 SGHRS and CDR2 YFSETQ. Trimming took off 4 bases at V and 3 bases at J, with 7 bases between the two ends. This clone was detected many times. The sequence derives from a man aged 60-69 years who had been exposed to COVID-19. The V call is TRBV5-1, the J call TRBJ2-5, with D perhaps TRBD2 (5 bases). Specimen: PBMCs or T cells enriched from blood (not recorded which). CDR3 loop: CASSAGEETQYF. The CDR3 DNA reads as TGCGCCAGCAGCGCCGGGGAAGAGACCCAGTACTTC.